Below, 28 T cell receptor beta chains from the same sample are listed, as sequenced in a study of stem cell transplantation in POMP-related autoinflammatory disease. TCRdb's copy holds only in-frame clones and misses some; the assay was immunoSEQ multiplex PCR. The sample holds 20,000 to 30,000 clones; roughly 80% are singletons and the top ten take approximately 2.3%. The sequencing here drew on CD4+ T cells from PBMCs, taken before stem cell transplantation. The origin of the receptors is a human donor with POMP-related autoinflammation and immune dysregulation (PRAID).

The CDR3 loop reads CASRGGLGQGGEQYF. CDR3 nucleotide sequence: TGTGCCAGCAGAGGGGGGTTGGGACAGGGAGGCGAGCAGTACTTC. The gene calls are TRBV2 and TRBJ2-7; 9 bases are shared with TRBD1. Germline-derived CDR1 and CDR2 are SNHLY and FYNNEI. V trimming: 6 bases; J trimming: 6 bases; junction bases outside the gene matches: 12. The CDR3 runs to 15 residues.

This sequence joins TRBV27 and TRBJ2-1; D call uncertain. Deletions cut 4 bases from V and 9 bases from J, with 22 bases between. CDR3 length equals 16 residues. CDR1 is MNHEY and CDR2 is SMNVEV in the germline V gene (reference sequence). The CDR3 DNA sequence: TGTGCCAGCAGTTCCCGCCAGCCGGCCTGGTTAAGTGAGCAGTTCTTC. As protein: CASSSRQPAWLSEQFF.

This rearrangement joins TRBV5-4 to TRBJ1-2; TRBD1 might be the D (6 bases). V lost 0 bases and J lost 4, with 13 bases in between. This CDR3 contains 15 residues. Germline values: CDR1 SGHNT, CDR2 YYREEE (reference sequence). DNA for the CDR3: TGTGCCAGCAGCTTGGCCGGGCAGGGGCCCTATGGCTACACCTTC. It codes for CASSLAGQGPYGYTF.

The chain recombines TRBV25-1 with TRBJ2-5; TRBD1 matches 9 bases. This CDR3 is built from 16 residues. Germline V gives CDR1 MGHDK, CDR2 SYGVNS. V was clipped by 4 bases and J by 2 bases; unmatched bases: 8. CDR3 loop: CASSAAGTGNQETQYF. In nucleotides, the CDR3 is TGTGCCAGCAGTGCCGCCGGGACAGGGAATCAAGAGACCCAGTACTTC.

The V call is TRBV18, the J call TRBJ2-5, with D unclear. CDR3 length: 15 amino acids. V was cut by 2 bases and J by 4 bases, with 14 bases left in between. The germline gives CDR1 KGHSH, CDR2 LQKENI. This chain's CDR3 is CASSPRPPEAETQYF. Here the CDR3 DNA reads TGTGCCAGCTCACCAAGGCCGCCCGAGGCAGAGACCCAGTACTTC.

J is TRBJ2-3 and V is TRBV7-8; TRBD1 agrees at 7 bases. The germline gives CDR1 SGHVS, CDR2 FQNEAQ. After removal of 3 bases from V and 1 base from J, the junction contained 13 bases not matched to a gene. This CDR3 is built from 18 residues. CDR3 DNA sequence: TGTGCCAGCAGCTTGATGGGAACAGGGGTTGGGGGCACAGATACGCAGTATTTT. Encoded protein: CASSLMGTGVGGTDTQYF.

The chain recombines TRBV7-6 with TRBJ2-7; D is undetermined. The CDR3 runs 14 residues. V was pared by 1 base and J by 4 bases, with 11 bases between. Germline V CDR1 and CDR2: SGHVS, FNYEAQ. CDR3 sequence reads: CASSLGLVPYEQYF. Written as DNA, the CDR3 is TGTGCCAGCAGCTTAGGGCTAGTCCCTTACGAGCAGTACTTC.

This rearrangement joins TRBV6-1 to TRBJ2-6; a weak D match, TRBD1 (6 bases). This CDR3 has 15 amino acids. CDR1 MNHNS and CDR2 SASEGT come from the germline V gene. Trimming removed 11 bases from V and 0 bases from J, with 14 bases in between. CDR3 DNA: TGTGCCTTGTCAGGGGCTCGCTCTGGGGCCAACGTCCTGACTTTC. As protein: CALSGARSGANVLTF.

The gene calls are TRBV18 and TRBJ2-5; perhaps TRBD2 as D (5 bases). The J call is doubtful: the DNA matches TRBJ2-7 better. The germline V gene has CDR1 KGHSH and CDR2 LQKENI. This CDR3 has 14 residues. The CDR3: CASFPGSRSYEQYF. For the CDR3, the DNA is TGTGCCAGCTTTCCGGGATCCCGATCCTACGAGCAGTACTTC.

The J gene is TRBJ2-7, the V gene TRBV5-5; TRBD1 agrees at 8 bases. The trim removed 5 bases at V and 4 bases at J, leaving 11 bases unmatched. CDR3 size: 15 residues. Germline CDR1 and CDR2: SGHKS and YYEKEE (reference sequence). The CDR3 nucleotides are TGTGCCAGCAGGGTAGGACAGGGAAACGGGTACGAGCAGTACTTC. As protein: CASRVGQGNGYEQYF.

The J gene is TRBJ1-4, the V gene TRBV7-8, with 7 bases that match TRBD1. The CDR3 is 17 residues long. Per germline, CDR1 SGHVS and CDR2 FQNEAQ. The ends lost 5 bases at V and 0 bases at J; junction bases unmatched: 9. CDR3 DNA sequence: TGTGCCAGCAGCACCGACAGGGAGTCTGCAACTAATGAAAAACTGTTTTTT. Its protein is CASSTDRESATNEKLFF.

This chain links TRBV5-1 with TRBJ1-5; 9 bases line up with TRBD1. V lost 4 bases to trimming and J lost 7 bases; unmatched junction nucleotides: 6. Per the germline V gene, CDR1 is SGHRS and CDR2 is YFSETQ. The CDR3 consists of 14 residues. The CDR3 DNA follows: TGCGCCAGCAGCCCGGGACAGGGTGGGCAGCCCCAGCATTTT. Amino acids: CASSPGQGGQPQHF. The full variable domain, rest sourced from reference TRBV5-1 and TRBJ1-5, is KAGVTQTPRYLIKTRGQQVTLSCSPISGHRSVSWYQQTPGQGLQFLFEYFSETQRNKGNFPGRFSGRQFSNSRSEMNVSTLELGDSALYLCASSPGQGGQPQHFGDGTRLSIL.

The V and J genes are TRBV29-1 and TRBJ2-1; 11 positions match TRBD2. Germline V gene lookup returns CDR1 SQVTM and CDR2 ANQGSEA. The CDR3 has 14 amino acids. V shed 3 bases, J shed 7 bases, and the junction held 5 bases outside the gene matches. The chain's CDR3 is CSVDGLAGTNEQFF. In DNA form, the CDR3 reads TGCAGCGTTGACGGACTAGCGGGTACAAATGAGCAGTTCTTC.

The genes are TRBV6-1 and TRBJ2-7; TRBD2 agrees at 9 bases. V lost 3 bases, J lost 5 bases, and 8 bases stayed unmatched. The CDR3 is made up of 15 amino acids. Germline-derived CDR1 and CDR2 are MNHNS and SASEGT. The CDR3 nucleotides read TGTGCCAGCAGTGACTCAGGGACTAGCTTCGACGAGCAGTACTTC. As protein: CASSDSGTSFDEQYF.

The chain employs TRBV11-2 and TRBJ1-4; D remains unclear. Germline CDR1 and CDR2: SGHAT and FQNNGV. V lost 2 bases, J lost 6 bases, and 7 bases lay in between. CDR3 length: 13 residues. This CDR3 is CASSLSEDEKLFF. DNA of the CDR3: TGTGCCAGCAGCTTATCAGAAGATGAAAAACTGTTTTTT.

The V gene is TRBV28, the J gene TRBJ1-4, with 9 bases identical to TRBD1. Germline V gene data show CDR1 as MDHEN and CDR2 as SYDVKM. This CDR3 region has 15 residues. V was pared by 2 bases and J by 7 bases, with 5 bases of the junction left unmatched. CDR3 in DNA: TGTGCCAGCAGTTTAGCGGACAGGGGTACTGAAAAACTGTTTTTT. This encodes CASSLADRGTEKLFF.

The chain recombines TRBV6-5 with TRBJ1-1; maybe TRBD1 (6 bases). Germline V CDR1 and CDR2: MNHEY, SVGAGI. Trimming stripped 7 bases from V and 5 bases from J, with 14 bases between. The CDR3 is 13 amino acids. The CDR3 spells CASKGVGGTEAFF. CDR3 nucleotides: TGTGCCAGCAAGGGGGTCGGTGGAACTGAAGCTTTCTTT.

This chain joins TRBV11-1 and TRBJ1-6; 8 bases match TRBD1. Germline assignment: CDR1 SGHAT and CDR2 FQDESV (reference sequence). The V gene end was trimmed by 1 base and the J gene end by 10 bases; junction bases not matched to a gene: 6. The CDR3 is made up of 15 amino acids. CDR3 DNA: TGTGCCAGCAGCTTAGTTGGACAGGGTTTCTCACCCCTCCACTTT. Translating gives CASSLVGQGFSPLHF.

This rearrangement joins TRBV19 to TRBJ2-5, with 7 bases that match TRBD1. The V gene's germline CDR1 is LNHDA and CDR2 SQIVND (reference sequence). With 3 bases clipped from V and 7 bases from J, the junction kept 8 bases outside the gene matches. The CDR3 length is 14 residues. The CDR3 nucleotides read TGTGCCAGTAGTATTGGCGGACAGGCGGGGACCCAGTACTTC. Protein product: CASSIGGQAGTQYF.

The chain couples TRBV27 to TRBJ1-6; TRBD1 is a possible D gene (5 bases). In germline, CDR1 is MNHEY, CDR2 SMNVEV (reference sequence). The V end was cut by 6 bases, the J end by 7 bases, with 16 bases between. The CDR3 totals 15 residues. The CDR3 nucleotides read TGTGCCAGCAGACCTTTAGGGGTCGGCAATTCACCCCTCCACTTT. It specifies CASRPLGVGNSPLHF.

The chain recombines TRBV6-5 with TRBJ1-3, with 7 bases lining up with TRBD1. V shed 6 bases and J 4 bases; nucleotides not matched to a gene: 6. Germline V gene lookup returns CDR1 MNHEY and CDR2 SVGAGI. The CDR3 is 14 amino acids. The CDR3, as DNA: TGTGCCAGCAGAAGGGACAGCCAAGGAAACACCATATATTTT. It is translated as CASRRDSQGNTIYF.

This chain connects TRBV5-1 to TRBJ2-5, with TRBD1 matching over 9 bases. Losses at the gene ends were 5 bases for V and 1 base for J; bases not matched to a gene: 6. This CDR3 has 15 residues. Germline V lookup: CDR1 SGHRS, CDR2 YFSETQ. The CDR3 sequence: CASRGGDRVQETQYF. CDR3 DNA sequence: TGCGCCAGCAGAGGTGGGGACAGGGTCCAAGAGACCCAGTACTTC.

The rearrangement joins TRBV13 to TRBJ1-3, with D possibly being TRBD1 (5 bases). Germline V gives CDR1 PRHDT, CDR2 FYEKMQ (reference sequence). Trimming left V 3 bases short and J 0 bases short, with 12 bases between. CDR3 length: 16 amino acids. This chain's CDR3 is CASSFLGPRSGNTIYF. Here the CDR3 DNA reads TGTGCCAGCAGCTTCCTGGGACCGCGCTCTGGAAACACCATATATTTT.

V and J are TRBV15 and TRBJ2-3; 11 bases fit TRBD2. The CDR3 sequence is 16 residues long. Germline CDR1 and CDR2: LNHNV and YYDKDF (reference sequence). The trim removed 2 bases at V and 2 bases at J, leaving 3 bases unmatched. This CDR3 is CATSRRLAGTTDTQYF. The CDR3 DNA is TGTGCCACCAGCAGACGACTAGCGGGAACCACAGATACGCAGTATTTT.

The V gene is TRBV29-1, the J gene TRBJ1-1; D is possibly TRBD1 (6 bases). CDR1 is SQVTM, CDR2 ANQGSEA, per germline. The ends were cut back, 3 bases at V and 1 base at J, with 9 bases in the middle. CDR3 length: 13 residues. The CDR3 loop is CSVEGQWNTEAFF. In nucleotides, the CDR3 is TGCAGCGTTGAGGGACAATGGAACACTGAAGCTTTCTTT.

The J gene is TRBJ2-7, the V gene TRBV5-1, with D perhaps TRBD1 (6 bases). The CDR3 loop spans 15 amino acids. V was cut by 4 bases and J by 4 bases, with 18 bases left in between. Germline CDR1 and CDR2: SGHRS and YFSETQ. CDR3 amino acids: CASSRDDRHRYEQYF. CDR3 coding DNA: TGCGCCAGCAGCCGGGACGACAGGCACAGATACGAGCAGTACTTC.

This clone has more than one count but fewer than ten. The chain couples TRBV5-6 to TRBJ1-2, with D maybe TRBD1 (5 bases). Trimming removed 1 base at V and 6 bases at J, with 13 bases between. CDR3 length: 14 residues. From germline, CDR1 is SGHDT and CDR2 YYEEEE. CDR3 coding DNA: TGTGCCAGCAGCTTGTGGGACGCTGCAGATGGCTACACCTTC. Its protein product is CASSLWDAADGYTF. The full variable domain, its missing parts supplied by reference TRBV5-6 and TRBJ1-2, is DAGVTQSPTHLIKTRGQQVTLRCSPKSGHDTVSWYQQALGQGPQFIFQYYEEEERQRGNFPDRFSGHQFPNYSSELNVNALLLGDSALYLCASSLWDAADGYTFGSGTRLTVV.

The chain combines TRBV25-1 with TRBJ2-3; no firm D call. Germline CDR1 MGHDK, CDR2 SYGVNS. V lost 2 bases to trimming and J lost 1 base, with 4 bases between them. The length of the CDR3 is 13 residues. The DNA of the CDR3 is TGTGCCAGCAGTGAACCGGGCACAGATACGCAGTATTTT. Residues: CASSEPGTDTQYF.